The entry below describes one T cell receptor (beta chain). What it binds is unknown. TCRdb keeps only in-frame clones here, not all; method: immunoSEQ multiplex PCR. The table has around 97,000 clones, 80% to 95% seen once. The source of the sample is a study of T cell responses to AZD1222 COVID-19 vaccine. General observations from the study: Nearly half of the spike-specific TCRs reportedly recognize variant regions that carry no mutations. Across spike, vaccine-associated CD4 TCRs were found, dominant at 160-218 and 743-854.

Germline V gene sequence: CDR1 SGDLS, CDR2 YYNGEE. V lost 3 bases and J lost 5; bases outside the gene matches: 7. This CDR3 region has 15 residues. The TCR sequence derives from an adult in good health. The chain uses TRBV9 and TRBJ1-1, with 10 bases aligning to TRBD1. The sample here was peripheral blood, taken on day 0 of AZD1222 vaccination. The CDR3 sequence: CASSAPGTGVTEAFF. DNA for the CDR3: TGTGCCAGCAGCGCCCCCGGGACAGGGGTAACTGAAGCTTTCTTT.